The 27 T cell receptor beta chains in this list originate from one sample, sequenced in a study of somatic mutations in cytotoxic T cells in rheumatoid arthritis (TCRdb year 2017). Receptor libraries were prepared by the immunoSEQ multiplex PCR assay. TCRdb stores this immuneACCESS table with in-frame sequences only. Part of the clones is absent; in the studies checked, under half of the shortfall reflects unresolved V genes, and no reason is known for the rest. The sample records more than 15,000 clones, just under 80% of which are singletons. Around 22% of the sample lies in the top ten. Sequences were obtained from CD8+ T cells sorted from blood. The receptors were sampled from an adult with rheumatoid arthritis.

The V call is TRBV29-1, the J call TRBJ1-1; weak D call: TRBD1 (5 bases). V lost 6 bases and J lost 1, with 18 bases in between. This CDR3 is 15 amino acids long. Germline CDR1 is SQVTM and CDR2 is ANQGSEA. The CDR3: CSVRGGSFGNTEAFF. CDR3 nucleotide sequence: TGCAGCGTCCGCGGGGGGTCATTCGGGAACACTGAAGCTTTCTTT.

V gene TRBV6-5 combines with J gene TRBJ2-1; 7 nucleotides agree with TRBD2. Trimming removed 8 bases from V and 12 bases from J; junction bases left unmatched: 7. The CDR3 loop spans 11 amino acids. Germline V gives CDR1 MNHEY, CDR2 SVGAGI. The CDR3 reads CASQTSQRQFF. The CDR3 DNA follows: TGTGCCAGCCAGACTAGCCAACGGCAGTTCTTC.

V gene TRBV12-5 combines with J gene TRBJ2-6; D is unclear. This CDR3 contains 16 residues. Germline loops: CDR1 LGHNT, CDR2 FRNRAP. V was cut by 0 bases and J by 2 bases, with 8 bases left in between. The CDR3 nucleotides read TGTGCTAGTGGTTTGGTACGAGAGCCTGGGGCCAACGTCCTGACTTTC. Translating gives CASGLVREPGANVLTF.

V gene TRBV2 combines with J gene TRBJ2-1, with TRBD2 as a possible D gene (7 bases). The CDR3 sequence is 15 residues long. Germline V CDR1 and CDR2: SNHLY, FYNNEI. The V end lost 3 bases, the J end lost 7 bases, and 16 bases lay between the germline ends. The chain's CDR3 is CASSDPGAGDNEQFF. CDR3 bases: TGTGCCAGCAGTGACCCGGGGGCGGGAGATAATGAGCAGTTCTTC.

The chain employs TRBV28 and TRBJ1-2; D call uncertain. Trimming took 6 bases from V and 6 from J, leaving 23 bases between them. This CDR3 contains 16 residues. Germline V gene data show CDR1 as MDHEN and CDR2 as SYDVKM. The CDR3 region has the DNA TGTGCCAGCAGGCCTCACCTTGGGTCCCTTGGGGATGGCTACACCTTC. Residues: CASRPHLGSLGDGYTF.

This clone has just a few counts. The V call is TRBV6-6, the J call TRBJ1-1, with D perhaps TRBD1 (5 bases). Germline CDR1 and CDR2: MNHNY and SVGAGI (reference sequence). Deletions cut 2 bases from V and 4 bases from J, with 11 bases between. The length of the CDR3 is 14 residues. CDR3 DNA sequence: TGTGCCAGCAGTTACAGGCGGGGGTCCACTGAAGCTTTCTTT. Translating it yields CASSYRRGSTEAFF.

The chain joins TRBV11-3 to TRBJ2-5; D is ambiguous. Trimming took off 5 bases at V and 0 bases at J, with 13 bases between the two ends. This CDR3 has 15 residues. The germline gives CDR1 SGHNT, CDR2 YENEEA. This CDR3 is CASSQRPMYQETQYF. The CDR3 DNA follows: TGTGCCAGCAGCCAAAGACCGATGTACCAAGAGACCCAGTACTTC.

This clone was counted between two and nine times. The chain joins TRBV2 to TRBJ1-1, with D maybe TRBD1 (6 bases). Germline loops: CDR1 SNHLY, CDR2 FYNNEI. This CDR3 has 14 amino acids. The V end was cut by 11 bases, the J end by 7 bases, with 23 bases between. As DNA, the CDR3 is TGTGCCGTCCAATACCTCGGGGGCCATGGTGAAGCTTTCTTT. Translation gives CAVQYLGGHGEAFF.

Here the CDR3 DNA reads TGTGCCAGCAGCCCGTCTAGCGGTCCCTACGAGCAGTACTTC. The encoded protein is CASSPSSGPYEQYF. V is TRBV7-8 and J is TRBJ2-7, with 7 bases fitting TRBD2. Trimming cost V 5 bases and J 2 bases; bases outside gene matches: 6. Germline values: CDR1 SGHVS, CDR2 FQNEAQ. The CDR3 runs to 14 residues. Full variable domain (missing parts from reference TRBV7-8 and TRBJ2-7): GAGVSQSPRYKVAKRGQDVALRCDPISGHVSLFWYQQALGQGPEFLTYFQNEAQLDKSGLPSDRFFAERPEGSVSTLKIQRTQQEDSAVYLCASSPSSGPYEQYFGPGTRLTVT.

This clone was observed a few times. The V gene is TRBV9, the J gene TRBJ1-1; no definite D call. This CDR3 spans 13 amino acids. Trimming pared 5 bases from V and 1 base from J, leaving 9 bases between. Looked up from germline, CDR1 is SGDLS and CDR2 is YYNGEE. The CDR3 here is CASRQEPNTEAFF. The CDR3, as DNA: TGTGCCAGCAGGCAGGAGCCGAACACTGAAGCTTTCTTT.

This rearrangement joins TRBV29-1 to TRBJ2-5; 10 bases align to TRBD2. The assigned J gene may be wrong: the sequence end matches TRBJ2-7 better. Germline assignment: CDR1 SQVTM and CDR2 ANQGSEA. This CDR3 contains 14 residues. Here the CDR3 DNA reads TGCAGCGTTGACACTAGCGGGGACGCCTACGAGCAGTACTTC. Its translation is CSVDTSGDAYEQYF.

This clone is medium-sized within its sample. This chain uses TRBV5-4 with TRBJ1-1; 9 bases map to TRBD1. Germline trimming cut 5 bases from V and 5 bases from J; bases unmatched to any gene: 10. CDR3 length: 15 residues. CDR1 is SGHNT, CDR2 YYREEE, per germline (reference sequence). This CDR3 is CASRLRTGGNTEAFF. The CDR3 nucleotides read TGTGCCAGCAGACTAAGAACAGGGGGCAATACTGAAGCTTTCTTT.

J is TRBJ2-1 and V is TRBV6-4; D call uncertain. Trimming shortened V by 0 bases and J by 8 bases, and 11 bases separated the two germline ends. The germline CDR1 and CDR2 sequences are MRHNA and SNTAGT. The CDR3 is made up of 14 amino acids. CDR3 nucleotide sequence: TGTGCCAGCAGTGACTCGAAATCCAGCGATGAGCAGTTCTTC. The encoded protein is CASSDSKSSDEQFF.

V usage is TRBV6-5 and J usage is TRBJ2-7; 7 bases map to TRBD1. The CDR3 runs to 11 residues. V lost 10 bases and J lost 7; bases outside the gene matches: 7. Germline V gene sequence: CDR1 MNHEY, CDR2 SVGAGI. The CDR3 DNA reads TGTGCCACAGGACAGGCTAGAGAGCAGTACTTC. Encoded protein: CATGQAREQYF.

J is TRBJ2-7 and V is TRBV19; 7 bases are a match to TRBD1. Trimming took 7 bases from V and 2 from J; bases not matched to a gene: 5. In germline, CDR1 is LNHDA, CDR2 SQIVND (reference sequence). The CDR3 is made up of 13 amino acids. The CDR3 DNA is TGTGCCAGTAAGGGACAGAAGGCCTACGAGCAGTACTTC. This codes for CASKGQKAYEQYF.

The V call is TRBV4-1, the J call TRBJ2-7, with unresolved D. Between the trimmed V and J ends, which lost 1 base and 2 bases, there was a span of 12 bases. The CDR3 extends over 15 amino acids. Germline V gene lookup returns CDR1 MGHRA and CDR2 YSYEKL. As DNA, the CDR3 is TGCGCCAGCAGCCAAGGGGCCTCCTTGGCCTACGAGCAGTACTTC. Translation: CASSQGASLAYEQYF.

This clone was seen once. The chain carries TRBV21-1 and TRBJ2-7; the DNA was not compared with TRBD1, the D call given in the table. TRBV21-1 is a listed pseudogene. This CDR3 contains 14 residues. CDR3 in amino acids: CASSKYGQSYEQYF. The CDR3, as DNA: TGTGCCAGCAGCAAATATGGACAGTCCTACGAGCAGTACTTC.

The rearrangement joins TRBV7-9 to TRBJ1-1; TRBD1 is a possible D gene (5 bases). The CDR3 has 13 amino acids. V lost 7 bases and J lost 7, with 16 bases in between. The germline CDR1 and CDR2 sequences are SEHNR and FQNEAQ (reference sequence). The CDR3 coding sequence is TGTGCCAGCAACAAACCTGGACAAAATGAAGCTTTCTTT. Translation gives CASNKPGQNEAFF.

The chain employs TRBV7-9 and TRBJ1-1; no definite D call. The length of the CDR3 is 11 residues. The germline gives CDR1 SEHNR, CDR2 FQNEAQ (reference sequence). V lost 2 bases and J lost 14, with 12 bases in between. CDR3 sequence (DNA): TGTGCCAGCAGCTTACCACCCTTTCGATTCTTT. Translated: CASSLPPFRFF.

This clone was observed once. V usage is TRBV29-1 and J usage is TRBJ1-2; D perhaps matches TRBD1 (5 bases). CDR1 is SQVTM and CDR2 is ANQGSEA in the germline V gene. The CDR3 length is 12 residues. Trimming pared 3 bases from V and 8 bases from J, leaving 13 bases between. CDR3 DNA sequence: TGCAGCGTTGAGGGGGGACGTTTGGGCTACACCTTC. Its translation: CSVEGGRLGYTF.

V and J are TRBV7-2 and TRBJ2-5, with 7 bases fitting TRBD2. V dropped 5 bases and J dropped 4; count of bases not matched to a gene: 7. Germline loops: CDR1 SGHTA, CDR2 FQGNSA. CDR3 length equals 14 residues. CDR3 sequence (DNA): TGTGCCAGCAGCCCTCCAGCGGGACCAGAGACCCAGTACTTC. Its translation: CASSPPAGPETQYF.

The chain combines TRBV27 with TRBJ2-2, with TRBD2 as a possible D gene (5 bases). The CDR3 has 14 residues. V was trimmed by 5 bases and J by 7 bases, leaving 14 bases between them. Looked up from germline, CDR1 is MNHEY and CDR2 is SMNVEV (reference sequence). Here the CDR3 reads CASSRRAVGGELFF. CDR3 nucleotides: TGTGCCAGCAGTCGGCGGGCCGTCGGCGGGGAGCTGTTTTTT.

V and J are TRBV25-1 and TRBJ2-3; D perhaps matches TRBD2 (5 bases). Trimming stripped 8 bases from V and 0 bases from J, with 15 bases between. Germline V gene lookup returns CDR1 MGHDK and CDR2 SYGVNS. The CDR3 is 15 residues long. CDR3 protein: CASVASGGSTDTQYF. DNA for the CDR3: TGTGCCAGCGTCGCGAGCGGAGGAAGCACAGATACGCAGTATTTT. Together with reference TRBV25-1 and TRBJ2-3, the CDR3 gives the full variable domain: EADIYQTPRYLVIGTGKKITLECSQTMGHDKMYWYQQDPGMELHLIHYSYGVNSTEKGDLSSESTVSRIRTEHFPLTLESARPSHTSQYLCASVASGGSTDTQYFGPGTRLTVL.

The gene calls are TRBV4-1 and TRBJ2-7; tentative D call: TRBD1 (6 bases). The V end lost 5 bases, the J end lost 2 bases, and 16 bases lay between the germline ends. The germline V gene has CDR1 MGHRA and CDR2 YSYEKL. CDR3 length equals 15 residues. CDR3 sequence (DNA): TGCGCCAGCAGCTCCACCGAGACAGGACCCTACGAGCAGTACTTC. Protein product: CASSSTETGPYEQYF.

This chain connects TRBV4-1 to TRBJ2-7, with TRBD1 matching over 7 bases. The CDR3 is made up of 14 amino acids. The trim removed 5 bases at V and 5 bases at J, leaving 9 bases unmatched. Germline CDR1 and CDR2: MGHRA and YSYEKL. This chain's CDR3 is CASSIGQVDHEQYF. CDR3 DNA sequence: TGCGCCAGCAGCATTGGACAGGTGGACCACGAGCAGTACTTC.

The chain couples TRBV7-8 to TRBJ2-6; D remains ambiguous. V dropped 1 base and J dropped 0 bases, with 4 bases sitting between them. The CDR3 is 15 residues long. CDR1 and CDR2 from the germline V gene are SGHVS and FQNEAQ. The CDR3, as DNA: TGTGCCAGCAGCTTAGGGAGCTCTGGGGCCAACGTCCTGACTTTC. It yields the protein CASSLGSSGANVLTF.

This clone was observed a few times. The gene calls are TRBV9 and TRBJ1-2; D is unclear. The CDR3 totals 13 residues. Germline CDR1 and CDR2: SGDLS and YYNGEE. Trimming shortened V by 0 bases and J by 8 bases, and 11 bases separated the two germline ends. CDR3 nucleotide sequence: TGTGCCAGCAGCGTAGACGGGGTGGGCGGCTACACCTTC. This gives the protein CASSVDGVGGYTF.